This TCR beta chain was sequenced for a study of shared clonotypes between healthy human individuals. The overall study: Aged between 18 and 49, the donors were a couple of women and three men.

Regarding this clone: Its antigen is still unknown.

Study observations and caveats: Despite large depth, rarefaction showed incomplete sorted-subset sequencing. A handful of donors shared about 4.5% of their naive CD4 clonotypes. An expected dependence of interdonor clonotype sharing on sequencing depth was noted.

The CDR3 covers 11 residues. Germline CDR1 is DFQATT and CDR2 is SNEGSKA (reference sequence). The V end was cut by 1 base, the J end by 10 bases, with 8 bases between. Produced via immunoSEQ multiplex PCR; TCRdb's table is partial and in-frame only. Altogether 2 million to 3 million clones are present, over 85% being singletons, with the ten largest covering approximately 0.35%. The receptor comes from a man between 18 and 35 years old in good health. Some clones in this sample may be carry-over from other donors' samples. Sample: naive CD4+ T cells from PBMCs. The subset denotes: CD45RA+ positively selected. The chain recombines TRBV20-1 with TRBJ2-1; D unresolved. The CDR3 region has the DNA TGCAGTGCTAGAGCCTCACAGGAGCAGTTCTTC. This codes for CSARASQEQFF.